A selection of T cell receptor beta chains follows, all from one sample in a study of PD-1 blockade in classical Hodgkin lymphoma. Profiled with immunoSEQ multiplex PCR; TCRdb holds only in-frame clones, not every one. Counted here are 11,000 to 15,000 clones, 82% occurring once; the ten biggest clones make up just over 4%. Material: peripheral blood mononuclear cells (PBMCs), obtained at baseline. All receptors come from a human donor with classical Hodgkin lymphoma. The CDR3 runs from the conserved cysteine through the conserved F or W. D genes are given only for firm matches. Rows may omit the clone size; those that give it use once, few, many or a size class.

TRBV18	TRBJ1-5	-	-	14	TGTGCCAGCTCCCCTCGGGGAAGCCAAGAGCCCCAGCATTTT	CASSPRGSQEPQHF
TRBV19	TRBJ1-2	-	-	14	TGTGCCAGTAGGGGCCAGGGATTGTATTGGGGCTACACCTTC	CASRGQGLYWGYTF
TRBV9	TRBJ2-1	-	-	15	TGTGCCAGCAGCGTTACCGGGACTGGTTACAATGAGCAGTTCTTC	CASSVTGTGYNEQFF
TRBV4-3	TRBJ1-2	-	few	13	TGCGCCAGCAGCCAGTACTCAGGGGAGGGCTACACCTTC	CASSQYSGEGYTF
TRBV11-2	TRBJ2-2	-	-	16	TGTGCCAGCAGCTTAGATTTGGGTTGGAACACCGGGGAGCTGTTTTTT	CASSLDLGWNTGELFF
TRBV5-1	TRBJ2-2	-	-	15	TGCGCCAGCAGCTTCGGCACCATGAACACCGGGGAGCTGTTTTTT	CASSFGTMNTGELFF
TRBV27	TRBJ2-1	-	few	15	TGTGCCAGCATAAGCCCGGATTCCTCCTACAATGAGCAGTTCTTC	CASISPDSSYNEQFF
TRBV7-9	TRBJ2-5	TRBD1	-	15	TGTGCCAGCAACCCGGGACAGGGTAGGGAAGAGACCCAGTACTTC	CASNPGQGREETQYF
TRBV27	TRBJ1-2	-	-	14	TGTGCCAGCAGCGGAGTTTCGAACAGGATGGGCTACACCTTC	CASSGVSNRMGYTF
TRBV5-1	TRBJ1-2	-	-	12	TGCGCCAGCAGTGTTGGGGCTTATGGCTACACCTTC	CASSVGAYGYTF
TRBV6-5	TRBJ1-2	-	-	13	TGTGCCAGCAGTTTCTCTATTATTGGGTACTACACCTTC	CASSFSIIGYYTF
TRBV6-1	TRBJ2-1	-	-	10	TGTGCCAGCAGCTACAATGAGCAGTTCTTC	CASSYNEQFF
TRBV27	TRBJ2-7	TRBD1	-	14	TGTGCCAGCAGTTGGGGACAGGGGGCCGACGAGCAGTACTTC	CASSWGQGADEQYF
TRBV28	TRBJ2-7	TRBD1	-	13	TGTGCCAGCCAGACAGGGCTAGCCTACGAGCAGTACTTC	CASQTGLAYEQYF
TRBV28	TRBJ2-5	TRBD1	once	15	TGTGCCAGCAGTGACAGGGGACCTCAGGCGAAGACCCAGTACTTC	CASSDRGPQAKTQYF
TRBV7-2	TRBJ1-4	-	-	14	TGTGCCAGCAGCTTCGGGTCCTCAAATGAAAAACTGTTTTTT	CASSFGSSNEKLFF
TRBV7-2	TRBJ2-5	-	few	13	TGTGCCAGCAGCTTTAGCCAGCAAGAGACCCAGTACTTC	CASSFSQQETQYF
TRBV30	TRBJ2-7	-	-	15	TGTGCCTGGAGTGGGCGTTGGGGCCGGGTCTACGAGCAGTACTTC	CAWSGRWGRVYEQYF
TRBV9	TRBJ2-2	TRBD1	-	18	TGTGCCAGCAGCGTCAAACTGACCGGGACAGTGAACACCGGGGAGCTGTTTTTT	CASSVKLTGTVNTGELFF
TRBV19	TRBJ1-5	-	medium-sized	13	TGTGCCAGTAGTATAGCGGACAATCAGCCCCAGCATTTT	CASSIADNQPQHF
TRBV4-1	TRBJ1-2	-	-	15	TGCGCCAGCAGCCCACAACGAGGGGAAAACTATGGCTACACCTTC	CASSPQRGENYGYTF
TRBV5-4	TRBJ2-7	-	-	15	TGTGCCAACAGTGGGAGGGGGGGGTACTCCTACGAGCAGTACTTC	CANSGRGGYSYEQYF
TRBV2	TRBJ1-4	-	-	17	TGTGCCAGCAGTCCGGGCCGGTCACAGGCCACTAATGAAAAACTGTTTTTT	CASSPGRSQATNEKLFF
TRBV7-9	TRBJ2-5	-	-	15	TGTGCCAGCATCCCGCTGGGAACAGCCCAAGAGACCCAGTACTTC	CASIPLGTAQETQYF
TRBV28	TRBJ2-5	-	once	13	TGTGCCAGCGGAAGGGGCAGCCAAGAGACCCAGTACTTC	CASGRGSQETQYF
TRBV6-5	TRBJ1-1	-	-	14	TGTGCCAGCAGACCAATTCAGGGGAACACTGAAGCTTTCTTT	CASRPIQGNTEAFF
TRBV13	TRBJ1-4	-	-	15	TGTGCCAGCAGCCAAAAAAAGACCCTAACCGAAAAACTGTTTTTT	CASSQKKTLTEKLFF
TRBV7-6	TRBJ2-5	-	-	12	TGTGCCAGCAGCCGGGACCGCGGGACCCAGTACTTC	CASSRDRGTQYF
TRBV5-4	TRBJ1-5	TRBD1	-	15	TGTGCCAGCAGCCTCACAGGGGATAGCAATCAGCCCCAGCATTTT	CASSLTGDSNQPQHF
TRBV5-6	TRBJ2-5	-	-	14	TGTGCCAGCAGCATTGGACGGATCCAAGAGACCCAGTACTTC	CASSIGRIQETQYF
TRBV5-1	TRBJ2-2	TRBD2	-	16	TGCGCCAGCAGTTTTTTTAGCGGGAGTGACACCGGGGAGCTGTTTTTT	CASSFFSGSDTGELFF
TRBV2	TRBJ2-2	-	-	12	TGTGCCAGCCGGGTCGACACCGGGGAGCTGTTTTTT	CASRVDTGELFF
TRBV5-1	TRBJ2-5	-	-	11	TGCGCCAGCAGCTTAGCAGAGACCCAGTACTTC	CASSLAETQYF
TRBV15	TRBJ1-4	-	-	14	TGTGCCACCAGCAGAGATCGGGGTAATGAAAAACTGTTTTTT	CATSRDRGNEKLFF
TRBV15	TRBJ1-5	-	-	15	TGTGCCACCAGCAGAGATGGGGACAACCATCAGCCCCAGCATTTT	CATSRDGDNHQPQHF
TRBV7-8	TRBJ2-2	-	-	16	TGTGCCAGCAGCTTAGCGTCTCTAGCAAACACCGGGGAGCTGTTTTTT	CASSLASLANTGELFF
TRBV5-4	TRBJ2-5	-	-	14	TGTGCCAGCAGCTTGGAGATAGTAAAAGAGACCCAGTACTTC	CASSLEIVKETQYF
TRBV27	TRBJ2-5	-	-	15	TGTGCCAGCAGTGGGTTGGAAAGCGGGCTTGAGATCCAGTACTTC	CASSGLESGLEIQYF
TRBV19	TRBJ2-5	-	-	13	TGTGCCAGTAGTAGCAACGCGGGAGAGACCCAGTACTTC	CASSSNAGETQYF
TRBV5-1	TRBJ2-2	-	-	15	TGCGCCAGCAGCTTGGGGGCAGGGAGGACCGGGGAGCTGTTTTTT	CASSLGAGRTGELFF
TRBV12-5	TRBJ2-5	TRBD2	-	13	TGTGCTAGTGGAAATGTAGCGGGGGGGACCCAGTACTTC	CASGNVAGGTQYF
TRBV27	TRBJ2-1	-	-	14	TGTGCCAGCAGTTTATCGAAGGGTGGCAATGAGCAGTTCTTC	CASSLSKGGNEQFF
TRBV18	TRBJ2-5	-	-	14	TGTGCCAGCTCACTTCAAGACTTCCAAGAGACCCAGTACTTC	CASSLQDFQETQYF
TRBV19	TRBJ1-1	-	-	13	TGTGCCAGTAGTATTGTAGTGGGCACTGAAGCTTTCTTT	CASSIVVGTEAFF